A single sample is the source of the 29 T cell receptor beta chains below, sequenced in a study of shared clonotypes between healthy human individuals. The method was immunoSEQ multiplex PCR; TCRdb's version includes in-frame clones alone and lacks a portion of them. The sample includes about 470,000 clones, 79% of them seen just once. The sequenced sample consisted of PBMCs. The receptors were sampled from a woman aged 35 to 49 in good health. Some clones in this sample may be carry-over from other donors' samples.

With respect to this clone: Relative to the germline gene, one junction end is altered; a read error may explain this. The chain carries TRBV6-5 and TRBJ2-5; D tentatively reads TRBD1 or TRBD2 (7 bases each). The J call may be faulty, since TRBJ2-7 better matches the DNA end. Germline V gene lookup returns CDR1 MNHEY and CDR2 SVGAGI. CDR3 length equals 15 residues. The CDR3 sequence: CASSYSAGGDYEQYF. The CDR3 DNA follows: TGCGCCAGCAGTTACTCGGCAGGGGGGGACTACGAGCAGTACTTC.

This chain connects TRBV27 to TRBJ2-7; 14 positions agree with TRBD2. V trimming: 2 bases; J trimming: 6 bases; junction bases outside the gene matches: 6. This CDR3 has 16 amino acids. CDR1 is MNHEY, CDR2 SMNVEV, per germline (reference sequence). CDR3 residues: CASSLSRTSGRSEQYF. The DNA of the CDR3 is TGTGCCAGCAGTTTAAGTCGGACTAGCGGGAGGTCCGAGCAGTACTTC.

The rearrangement joins TRBV27 to TRBJ2-7; D may be TRBD2 (5 bases). CDR3 size: 15 residues. Trimming cost V 5 bases and J 0 bases, with 14 bases left between them. Germline lookup yields CDR1 MNHEY and CDR2 SMNVEV (reference sequence). The CDR3 protein is CASSRNSAGSYEQYF. Here the CDR3 DNA reads TGTGCCAGCAGTCGGAATTCCGCGGGCTCCTACGAGCAGTACTTC.

The chain is built from TRBV9 and TRBJ2-2; no firm D call. Trimming took off 0 bases at V and 7 bases at J, with 4 bases between the two ends. The CDR3 contains 12 residues. Germline assignment: CDR1 SGDLS and CDR2 YYNGEE. The CDR3 reads CASSVGSGELFF. CDR3 coding DNA: TGTGCCAGCAGCGTAGGGAGCGGGGAGCTGTTTTTT.

This chain links TRBV6-5 with TRBJ1-2, with D perhaps matching TRBD1 (6 bases). The germline V gene has CDR1 MNHEY and CDR2 SVGAGI. This CDR3 has 15 amino acids. The V gene lost 4 bases and the J gene lost 5 bases, with 17 bases spanning the gap. This CDR3 reads CASSFTGTPIYGYTF. The CDR3 DNA reads as TGTGCCAGCAGTTTTACCGGGACACCGATTTATGGCTACACCTTC.

This clone was picked up many times. Other DNA sequences from this sample encode an identical CDR3 as well. The rearrangement joins TRBV25-1 to TRBJ2-3; D is perhaps TRBD1 or TRBD2 (5 bases each). The CDR3 has 13 residues. Germline-derived CDR1 and CDR2 are MGHDK and SYGVNS. Trimming left V 8 bases short and J 4 bases short, with 13 bases between. The CDR3 sequence: CASGLGVPDTQYF. DNA of the CDR3: TGTGCCAGCGGCCTGGGGGTTCCAGATACGCAGTATTTT.

The gene calls are TRBV5-1 and TRBJ2-5; TRBD2 matches 10 bases. CDR1 SGHRS and CDR2 YFSETQ come from the germline V gene. CDR3 length: 16 amino acids. The trim removed 0 bases at V and 1 base at J, leaving 3 bases unmatched. The CDR3 protein is CASSLELAGTQETQYF. The CDR3, as DNA: TGCGCCAGCAGCTTGGAACTAGCGGGGACCCAAGAGACCCAGTACTTC.

This clone occurred a few times. The rearrangement uses TRBV27 and TRBJ2-7; no definite D call. The CDR3 sequence is 10 residues long. Germline assignment: CDR1 MNHEY and CDR2 SMNVEV (reference sequence). Trimming cost V 7 bases and J 2 bases, with 3 bases left between them. The CDR3 region is CASNTYEQYF. In DNA form, the CDR3 reads TGTGCCAGCAACACCTACGAGCAGTACTTC.

Regarding this clone: This likely came from a read error, as a far larger clone is one base away. CDR3 amino acids: CASSEDRTRNQPRHF. DNA for the CDR3: TGCGCCAGCAGTGAGGACAGGACCCGCAATCAGCCCCGGCATTTT. The chain has TRBV10-2 and TRBJ1-5; weak D call: TRBD1 (6 bases). Germline V lookup: CDR1 WSHSY, CDR2 SAAADI. This CDR3 region has 15 residues.

The V gene is TRBV7-8, the J gene TRBJ1-5, with D unresolved. This CDR3 contains 14 residues. Germline lookup yields CDR1 SGHVS and CDR2 FQNEAQ. The V end lost 1 base, the J end lost 4 bases, and 8 bases lay between the germline ends. CDR3 DNA sequence: TGTGCCAGCAGCTTAGTATTCGGGAATCAGCCCCAGCATTTT. Its translation: CASSLVFGNQPQHF.

The genes are TRBV28 and TRBJ2-7; 7 nucleotides align to TRBD1. The trim removed 4 bases at V and 2 bases at J, leaving 5 bases unmatched. The V gene's germline CDR1 is MDHEN and CDR2 SYDVKM. This CDR3 is built from 14 residues. For the CDR3, the DNA is TGTGCCAGCAGTTCGACCGGGACAGCCTACGAGCAGTACTTC. Translating it yields CASSSTGTAYEQYF.

The chain joins TRBV19 to TRBJ2-3; 7 positions agree with TRBD1. The CDR3 loop spans 15 amino acids. The germline CDR1 and CDR2 sequences are LNHDA and SQIVND (reference sequence). The V and J ends lost 3 bases and 2 bases, in that order; junction bases with no gene match: 5. The CDR3 loop reads CASSIQTGTTDTQYF. CDR3 in DNA: TGTGCCAGTAGTATCCAGACAGGGACCACAGATACGCAGTATTTT.

The chain recombines TRBV15 with TRBJ1-1; 9 nucleotides line up with TRBD1. Germline V gene data show CDR1 as LNHNV and CDR2 as YYDKDF (reference sequence). CDR3 length equals 15 residues. V dropped 1 base and J dropped 5; count of bases not matched to a gene: 5. Here the CDR3 reads CATSRGTGVGTEAFF. The DNA for the CDR3 is TGTGCCACCAGCAGAGGGACAGGGGTGGGGACTGAAGCTTTCTTT.

V and J are TRBV28 and TRBJ2-1, with D hard to call. Germline V gives CDR1 MDHEN, CDR2 SYDVKM. V lost 6 bases to trimming and J lost 12 bases, with 21 bases between them. The CDR3 length is 14 residues. The CDR3: CASSPASSPNGQFF. The CDR3 DNA is TGTGCCAGCAGCCCCGCGTCCAGCCCCAACGGGCAGTTCTTC.

The chain couples TRBV5-1 to TRBJ2-2; no reliable D call. The germline gives CDR1 SGHRS, CDR2 YFSETQ. There are 15 residues in the CDR3. Trimming took 0 bases from V and 1 from J, leaving 7 bases between them. The CDR3 bases are TGCGCCAGCAGCTTGGAGAACTTGAACACCGGGGAGCTGTTTTTT. It codes for CASSLENLNTGELFF.

The J gene is TRBJ2-1, the V gene TRBV7-9; D is undetermined. Germline loops: CDR1 SEHNR, CDR2 FQNEAQ (reference sequence). This CDR3 spans 15 amino acids. Trimming took 1 base from V and 9 from J, leaving 16 bases between them. CDR3 nucleotide sequence: TGTGCCAGCAGCTTAGAATTGGGTTTCGGCGGTGAGCAGTTCTTC. It codes for CASSLELGFGGEQFF.

This rearrangement joins TRBV7-9 to TRBJ1-3, with D perhaps matching TRBD1 (5 bases). The CDR3 spans 14 residues. CDR1 is SEHNR and CDR2 is FQNEAQ in the germline V gene (reference sequence). Trimming cost V 4 bases and J 2 bases, with 9 bases left between them. CDR3 bases: TGTGCCAGCAGCTCCAGGGTTACTGGAAACACCATATATTTT. It codes for CASSSRVTGNTIYF. The complete variable domain, with remaining parts taken from reference TRBV7-9 and TRBJ1-3, reads DTGVSQNPRHKITKRGQNVTFRCDPISEHNRLYWYRQTLGQGPEFLTYFQNEAQLEKSRLLSDRFSAERPKGSFSTLEIQRTEQGDSAMYLCASSSRVTGNTIYFGEGSWLTVV.

This clone was seen more than once but under ten times. CDR3 loop: CASSLIGQNTEAFF. Written as DNA, the CDR3 is TGTGCCAGCAGCTTAATAGGACAGAACACTGAAGCTTTCTTT. V usage is TRBV7-3 and J usage is TRBJ1-1; tentatively, D is TRBD1 (5 bases). Trimming cost V 1 base and J 1 base, with 7 bases left between them. The length of the CDR3 is 14 residues. Germline V gene sequence: CDR1 SGHTA, CDR2 FQGTGA.

The chain couples TRBV7-8 to TRBJ1-2; the D gene is possibly TRBD1 (6 bases). CDR1 is SGHVS and CDR2 is FQNEAQ in the germline V gene. CDR3 size: 18 residues. V dropped 5 bases and J dropped 0 bases, with 22 bases sitting between them. CDR3 amino acids: CASSPLIIQGNSNYGYTF. The CDR3 nucleotides are TGTGCCAGCAGCCCACTTATCATACAGGGTAATTCTAACTATGGCTACACCTTC.

This chain connects TRBV5-1 to TRBJ2-3, with 10 bases matching TRBD1. Trimming at V came to 0 bases and at J to 0 bases, leaving 4 bases not matched to a gene. CDR1 SGHRS and CDR2 YFSETQ come from the germline V gene. The CDR3 totals 17 residues. CDR3 nucleotides: TGCGCCAGCAGCTTGGCCGGGACAGGGGTTAGCACAGATACGCAGTATTTT. It translates to CASSLAGTGVSTDTQYF.

This clone was observed a few times. V is TRBV7-3 and J is TRBJ2-2; the D is unclear. Germline V gene sequence: CDR1 SGHTA, CDR2 FQGTGA. The CDR3 extends over 13 amino acids. V shed 4 bases and J shed 7 bases, with 10 bases lying between them. CDR3 bases: TGTGCCAGCAGCTCCAGTAACGGCGGGGAGCTGTTTTTT. Its translation: CASSSSNGGELFF.

The rearrangement joins TRBV4-3 to TRBJ2-3; possibly TRBD2 for D (5 bases). This CDR3 is 14 amino acids long. V lost 1 base and J lost 9, with 14 bases in between. CDR1 and CDR2 from the germline V gene are LGHNA and YSLEER. The CDR3 DNA reads as TGCGCCAGCAGCCAAGCCCCTCCGGGAACCACGCAGTATTTT. This sequence encodes CASSQAPPGTTQYF.

The genes are TRBV7-9 and TRBJ1-2; no clear D gene. Germline lookup yields CDR1 SEHNR and CDR2 FQNEAQ (reference sequence). Trimming pared 1 base from V and 7 bases from J, leaving 16 bases between. The CDR3 covers 15 residues. CDR3 region: CASSLVVSKEGGYTF. The CDR3 nucleotides are TGTGCCAGCAGCTTAGTCGTGTCGAAGGAAGGTGGCTACACCTTC.

As to this clone: An end of the junction does not agree with germline; a read error may underlie this. The chain links TRBV20-1 to TRBJ2-5, with D possibly being TRBD2 (5 bases). Judging by the DNA end, TRBJ2-7 fits better; the J call may be wrong. Germline V CDR1 and CDR2: DFQATT, SNEGSKA (reference sequence). CDR3 size: 11 residues. This CDR3 is CSARGYYEQYF. In nucleotides, the CDR3 is TGCAGTGCCAGAGGGTATTACGAGCAGTACTTC.

V usage is TRBV11-2 and J usage is TRBJ1-3, with 8 bases that match TRBD1. The CDR3 has 16 residues. With V trimmed by 5 bases and J by 0 bases, 6 bases remained unmatched. Germline values: CDR1 SGHAT, CDR2 FQNNGV. CDR3 in amino acids: CASSRGTGGSGNTIYF. The CDR3 nucleotides are TGTGCCAGCAGCCGAGGAACAGGGGGCTCTGGAAACACCATATATTTT.

J is TRBJ2-4 and V is TRBV11-2; a weak D match, TRBD1 (5 bases). Trimming stripped 3 bases from V and 5 bases from J, with 14 bases between. Germline-derived CDR1 and CDR2 are SGHAT and FQNNGV. This CDR3 spans 15 amino acids. CDR3 sequence (DNA): TGTGCCAGCAGCTTGCAGGGTCCTTCAGAAAACATTCAGTACTTC. It encodes CASSLQGPSENIQYF.

About this clone itself: A read error may account for a junction end that differs from germline. V gene TRBV6-5 combines with J gene TRBJ2-2, with D perhaps given as TRBD1 or TRBD2 (5 bases each). The germline CDR1 and CDR2 sequences are MNHEY and SVGAGI. This CDR3 has 12 residues. CDR3 coding DNA: TGTGCCAGCAGTCTATTACGAGGGGTGCTGTTTTTT. Translated: CASSLLRGVLFF.

This clone occurred a few times. The chain joins TRBV15 to TRBJ2-7, with D maybe TRBD2 (7 bases). This CDR3 comprises 14 residues. Trimming left V 3 bases short and J 5 bases short, with 14 bases between. Germline CDR1 reads LNHNV; CDR2 reads YYDKDF (reference sequence). The CDR3 reads CATSRGGPADEQYF. In nucleotides, the CDR3 is TGTGCCACCAGCAGGGGGGGGCCGGCGGACGAGCAGTACTTC.

This chain joins TRBV30 and TRBJ2-5; 8 bases align to TRBD2. Looked up from germline, CDR1 is GTSNPN and CDR2 is SVGIG (reference sequence). V dropped 0 bases and J dropped 5; count of bases not matched to a gene: 8. This CDR3 region has 15 residues. The CDR3 region has the DNA TGTGCCTGGAGTGTTCGGGAGCGGGAGAAGGAGACCCAGTACTTC. Translated: CAWSVREREKETQYF.